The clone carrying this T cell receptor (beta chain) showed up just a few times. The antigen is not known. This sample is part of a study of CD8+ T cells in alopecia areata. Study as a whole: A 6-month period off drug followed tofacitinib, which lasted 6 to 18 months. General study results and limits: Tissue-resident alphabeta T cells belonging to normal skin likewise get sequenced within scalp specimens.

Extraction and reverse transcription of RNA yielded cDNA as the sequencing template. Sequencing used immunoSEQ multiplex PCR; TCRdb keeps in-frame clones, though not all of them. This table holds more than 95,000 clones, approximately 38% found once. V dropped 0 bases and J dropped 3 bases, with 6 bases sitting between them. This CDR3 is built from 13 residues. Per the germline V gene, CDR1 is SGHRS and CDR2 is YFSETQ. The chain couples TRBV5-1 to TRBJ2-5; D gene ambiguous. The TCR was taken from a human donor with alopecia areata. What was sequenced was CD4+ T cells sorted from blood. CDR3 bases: TGCGCCAGCAGCTTGGCCCGGGAAGAGACCCAGTACTTC. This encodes CASSLAREETQYF.